This T cell receptor (beta chain) appears in the sequencing data of a study of shared clonotypes between healthy human individuals. The naive CD8 fraction comprised CD45RO-negative cells positively selected for CCR7 and excluded terminally differentiated effector memory CD45RA+ cells. CDR3 length: 12 amino acids. The V and J ends lost 6 bases and 8 bases respectively, with 10 bases between them. Per the germline V gene, CDR1 is WNHNN and CDR2 is SYGVQD (reference sequence). Original processing notes: ImmunoSEQ supplied junction-only sequences lacking quality scores, so filtering was different. TCRdb keeps only in-frame clones here, not all; method: immunoSEQ multiplex PCR. V and J calls and clone size are those listed in that table; D and trimming were worked out from the DNA. This repertoire shows 550,000 to 650,000 clones, roughly 95% found once; its top ten account for about 0.12%.

The sequenced material came from naive CD8+ T cells sorted from blood. This clonotype was obtained from a woman in her 30s in good health. V is TRBV10-1 and J is TRBJ2-2; possible D gene TRBD2, 5 bases. The CDR3 spells CASSEGIGELFF. CDR3 coding DNA: TGCGCCAGCAGCGAGGGTATAGGGGAGCTGTTTTTT.